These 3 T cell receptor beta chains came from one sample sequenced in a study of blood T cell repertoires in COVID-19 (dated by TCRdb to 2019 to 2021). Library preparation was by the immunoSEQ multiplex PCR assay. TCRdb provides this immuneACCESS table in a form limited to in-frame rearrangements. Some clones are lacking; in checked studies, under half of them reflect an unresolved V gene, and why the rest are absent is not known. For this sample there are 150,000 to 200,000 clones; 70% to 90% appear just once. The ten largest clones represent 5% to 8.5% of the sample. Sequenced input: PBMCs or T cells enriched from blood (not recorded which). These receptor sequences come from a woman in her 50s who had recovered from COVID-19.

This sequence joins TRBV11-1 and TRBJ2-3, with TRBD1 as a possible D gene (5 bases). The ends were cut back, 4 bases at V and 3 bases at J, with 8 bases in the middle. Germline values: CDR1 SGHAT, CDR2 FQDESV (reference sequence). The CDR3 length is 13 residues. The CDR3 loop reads CASSSQGTDTQYF. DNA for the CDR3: TGTGCCAGCAGCTCGCAGGGTACAGATACGCAGTATTTT.

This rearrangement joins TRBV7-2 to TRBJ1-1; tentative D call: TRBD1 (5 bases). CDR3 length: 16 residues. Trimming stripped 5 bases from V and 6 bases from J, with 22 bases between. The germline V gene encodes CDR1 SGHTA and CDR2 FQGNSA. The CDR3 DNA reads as TGTGCCAGCAGCCAGACCTTAGGGGCCGGTATCCCTGAAGCTTTCTTT. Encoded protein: CASSQTLGAGIPEAFF.

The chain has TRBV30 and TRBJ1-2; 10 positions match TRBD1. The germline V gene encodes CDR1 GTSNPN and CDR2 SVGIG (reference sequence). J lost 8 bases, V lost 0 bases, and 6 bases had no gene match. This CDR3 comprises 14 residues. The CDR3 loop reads CAWSVVGTGVGYTF. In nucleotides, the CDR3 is TGTGCCTGGAGTGTAGTCGGGACAGGGGTCGGCTACACCTTC.